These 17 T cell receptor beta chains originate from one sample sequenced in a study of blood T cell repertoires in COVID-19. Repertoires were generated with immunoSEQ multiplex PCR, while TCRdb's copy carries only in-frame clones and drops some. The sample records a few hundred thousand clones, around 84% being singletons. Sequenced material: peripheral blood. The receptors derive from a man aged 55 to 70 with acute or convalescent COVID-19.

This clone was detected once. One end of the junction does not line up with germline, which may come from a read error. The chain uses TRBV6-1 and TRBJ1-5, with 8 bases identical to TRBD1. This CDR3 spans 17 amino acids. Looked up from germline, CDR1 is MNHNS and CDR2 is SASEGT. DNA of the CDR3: TGTGCCAGCAGAGAAGAACGGACAGGGAAAAGCAATCAGCCCCAGCATTTT. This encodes CASREERTGKSNQPQHF.

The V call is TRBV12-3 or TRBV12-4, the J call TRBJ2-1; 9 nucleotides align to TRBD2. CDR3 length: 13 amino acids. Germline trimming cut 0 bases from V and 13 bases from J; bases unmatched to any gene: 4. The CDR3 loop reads CASSLASGGEQFF. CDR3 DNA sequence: TGTGCCAGCAGTTTAGCTAGCGGGGGAGAACAGTTCTTC.

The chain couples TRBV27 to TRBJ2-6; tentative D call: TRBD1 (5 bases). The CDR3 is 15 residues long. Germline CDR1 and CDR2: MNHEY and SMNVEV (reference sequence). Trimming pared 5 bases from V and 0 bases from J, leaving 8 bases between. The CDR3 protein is CASSQTGSGANVLTF. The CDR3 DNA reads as TGTGCCAGCAGTCAAACAGGCTCTGGGGCCAACGTCCTGACTTTC.

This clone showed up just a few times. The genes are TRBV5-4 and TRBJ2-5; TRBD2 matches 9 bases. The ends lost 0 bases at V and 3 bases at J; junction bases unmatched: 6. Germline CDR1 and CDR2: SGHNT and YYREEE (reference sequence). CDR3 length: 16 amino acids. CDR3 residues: CASSLAFASGEETQYF. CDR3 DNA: TGTGCCAGCAGCTTGGCCTTTGCTAGCGGGGAAGAGACCCAGTACTTC.

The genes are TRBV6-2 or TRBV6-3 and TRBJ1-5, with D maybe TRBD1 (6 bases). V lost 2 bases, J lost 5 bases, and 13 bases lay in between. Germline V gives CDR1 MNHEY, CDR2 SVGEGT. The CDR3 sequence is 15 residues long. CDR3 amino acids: CASSYDPQGYQPQHF. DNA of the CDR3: TGTGCCAGCAGTTACGACCCACAGGGATATCAGCCCCAGCATTTT.

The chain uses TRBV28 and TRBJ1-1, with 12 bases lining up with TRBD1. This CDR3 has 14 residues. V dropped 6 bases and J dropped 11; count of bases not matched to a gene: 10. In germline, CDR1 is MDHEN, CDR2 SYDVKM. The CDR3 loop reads CASSRGQGAISAFF. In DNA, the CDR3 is TGTGCCAGCAGCCGGGGACAGGGGGCGATTTCTGCTTTCTTT.

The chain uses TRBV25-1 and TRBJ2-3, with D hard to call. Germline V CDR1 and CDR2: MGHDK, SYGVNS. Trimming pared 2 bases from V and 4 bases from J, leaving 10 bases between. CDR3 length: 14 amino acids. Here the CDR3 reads CASSEPRSADTQYF. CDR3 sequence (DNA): TGTGCCAGCAGTGAACCCAGAAGCGCAGATACGCAGTATTTT.

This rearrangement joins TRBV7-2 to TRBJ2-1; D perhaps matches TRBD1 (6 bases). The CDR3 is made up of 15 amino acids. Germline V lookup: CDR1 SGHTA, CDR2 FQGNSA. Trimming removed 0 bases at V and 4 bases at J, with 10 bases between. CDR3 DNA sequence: TGTGCCAGCAGCTTAGCGGCAGGGGAGTACAATGAGCAGTTCTTC. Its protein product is CASSLAAGEYNEQFF.

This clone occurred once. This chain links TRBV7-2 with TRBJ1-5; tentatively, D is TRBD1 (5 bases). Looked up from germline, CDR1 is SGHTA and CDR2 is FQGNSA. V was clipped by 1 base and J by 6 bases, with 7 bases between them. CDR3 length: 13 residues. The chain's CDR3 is CASSLGGGQPQHF. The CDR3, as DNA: TGTGCCAGCAGCTTAGGGGGGGGTCAGCCCCAGCATTTT.

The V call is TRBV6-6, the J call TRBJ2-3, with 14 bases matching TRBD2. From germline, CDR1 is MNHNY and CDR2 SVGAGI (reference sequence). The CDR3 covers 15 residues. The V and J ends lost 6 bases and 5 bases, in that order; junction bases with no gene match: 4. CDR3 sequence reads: CASSQGTSGGDTQYF. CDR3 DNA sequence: TGTGCCAGCAGCCAGGGGACTAGCGGGGGAGATACGCAGTATTTT.

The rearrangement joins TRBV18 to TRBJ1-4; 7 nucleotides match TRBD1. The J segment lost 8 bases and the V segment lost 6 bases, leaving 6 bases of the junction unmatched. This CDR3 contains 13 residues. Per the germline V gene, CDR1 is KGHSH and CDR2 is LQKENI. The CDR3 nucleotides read TGTGCCAGCTCGGGACAGCAGGGCGAAAAACTGTTTTTT. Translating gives CASSGQQGEKLFF.

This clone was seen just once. Written as DNA, the CDR3 is TGTGCCAGCAGCCCAGGGCCACCCTCTGGGGCCAACGTCCTGACTTTC. Amino acids: CASSPGPPSGANVLTF. The rearrangement uses TRBV7-3 and TRBJ2-6; tentative D call: TRBD1 (5 bases). Germline V gene lookup returns CDR1 SGHTA and CDR2 FQGTGA. The V end lost 5 bases, the J end lost 0 bases, and 11 bases lay between the germline ends. This CDR3 has 16 amino acids.

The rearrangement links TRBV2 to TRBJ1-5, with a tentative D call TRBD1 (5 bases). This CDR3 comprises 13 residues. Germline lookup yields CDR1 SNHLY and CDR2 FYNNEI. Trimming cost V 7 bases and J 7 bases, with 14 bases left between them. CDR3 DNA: TGTGCCAGCACCACCGATAGGGGACAGCCCCAGCATTTT. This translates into CASTTDRGQPQHF.

CDR3 protein: CASSRLSTGELFF. The CDR3 DNA is TGTGCCAGCTCACGCCTTAGCACCGGGGAGCTGTTTTTT. The chain uses TRBV18 and TRBJ2-2, with no clear D. CDR3 length: 13 residues. The germline CDR1 and CDR2 sequences are KGHSH and LQKENI. The ends were cut back, 4 bases at V and 4 bases at J, with 7 bases in the middle.

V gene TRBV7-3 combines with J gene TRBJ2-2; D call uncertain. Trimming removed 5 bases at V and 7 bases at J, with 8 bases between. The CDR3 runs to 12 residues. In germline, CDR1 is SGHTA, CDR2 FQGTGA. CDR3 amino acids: CASSLFGGELFF. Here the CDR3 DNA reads TGTGCCAGCAGCCTATTTGGCGGGGAGCTGTTTTTT.

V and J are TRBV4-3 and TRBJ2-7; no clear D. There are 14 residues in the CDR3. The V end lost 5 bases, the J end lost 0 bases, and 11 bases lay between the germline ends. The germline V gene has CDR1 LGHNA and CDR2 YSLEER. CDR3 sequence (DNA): TGCGCCAGCAGCACCCACTACAACTCCTACGAGCAGTACTTC. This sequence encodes CASSTHYNSYEQYF.

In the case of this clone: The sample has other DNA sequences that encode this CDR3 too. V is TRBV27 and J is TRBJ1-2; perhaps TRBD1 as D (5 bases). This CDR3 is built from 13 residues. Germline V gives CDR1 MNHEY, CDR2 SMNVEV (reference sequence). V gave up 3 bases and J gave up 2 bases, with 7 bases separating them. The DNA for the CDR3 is TGTGCCAGCAGTTTCGGGGGGAACTATGGCTACACCTTC. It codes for CASSFGGNYGYTF.